These 14 T cell receptor beta chains came from one sample sequenced in a study of blood T cell repertoires in COVID-19. Assay used: immunoSEQ multiplex PCR; TCRdb lists only in-frame clones, some missing. The top ten clones hold 25% to 30% of a sample with about 120,000 clones, 85% to 90% of them seen once. The specimen was peripheral blood. Source of these receptors: a man between 65 and 85 years old with active or convalescent COVID-19.

The chain carries TRBV6-4 and TRBJ2-1, with D possibly being TRBD1 (6 bases). Trimming removed 2 bases at V and 7 bases at J, with 9 bases between. This CDR3 has 13 amino acids. CDR1 is MRHNA and CDR2 is SNTAGT in the germline V gene. CDR3 DNA: TGTGCCAGCAGTGACCCACAGGGTAATGAGCAGTTCTTC. It translates to CASSDPQGNEQFF.

This chain connects TRBV5-1 to TRBJ2-7; 11 bases match TRBD2. The CDR3 extends over 17 amino acids. The germline gives CDR1 SGHRS, CDR2 YFSETQ. V trimming: 4 bases; J trimming: 0 bases; junction bases outside the gene matches: 9. The CDR3 loop is CASSPLSSGRSSYEQYF. The CDR3 DNA reads TGCGCCAGCAGCCCCCTATCTAGCGGGAGGAGCTCCTACGAGCAGTACTTC.

CDR3 sequence (DNA): TGTGCCAGTAGTATAGTCGGTAATGAAAAACTGTTTTTT. Residues: CASSIVGNEKLFF. This chain links TRBV19 with TRBJ1-4; D not resolved. V was trimmed by 1 base and J by 4 bases, leaving 4 bases between them. The CDR3 consists of 13 residues. The germline V gene has CDR1 LNHDA and CDR2 SQIVND (reference sequence).

This clone has only one observation. The chain employs TRBV19 and TRBJ1-5; TRBD1 agrees at 7 bases. The CDR3 is 14 amino acids. The V gene end was trimmed by 4 bases and the J gene end by 6 bases; junction bases not matched to a gene: 6. Germline assignment: CDR1 LNHDA and CDR2 SQIVND (reference sequence). CDR3 sequence reads: CASSTDRVGQPQHF. The CDR3 bases are TGTGCCAGTAGTACCGACAGGGTTGGTCAGCCCCAGCATTTT.

This clone was seen a single time. The rearrangement links TRBV6-1 to TRBJ2-3; weak D call: TRBD2 (6 bases). Germline V gene sequence: CDR1 MNHNS, CDR2 SASEGT. V gave up 0 bases and J gave up 9 bases, with 13 bases separating them. This CDR3 comprises 14 residues. CDR3 coding DNA: TGTGCCAGCAGTGAAGCGGGACTTCGTGAGACGCAGTATTTT. As protein: CASSEAGLRETQYF.

This chain links TRBV30 with TRBJ1-6, with TRBD1 matching 9 bases. The V segment lost 3 bases and the J segment 0 bases; nucleotides outside the gene matches: 3. This CDR3 has 16 amino acids. The germline V gene encodes CDR1 GTSNPN and CDR2 SVGIG (reference sequence). CDR3 region: CAWRGTGSSYNSPLHF. The CDR3 DNA follows: TGTGCCTGGAGGGGGACAGGGAGCTCCTATAATTCACCCCTCCACTTT. The full variable domain, in which reference TRBV30 and TRBJ1-6 provide the parts outside the CDR3, is SQTIHQWPATLVQPVGSPLSLECTVEGTSNPNLYWYRQAAGRGLQLLFYSVGIGQISSEVPQNLSASRPQDRQFILSSKKLLLSDSGFYLCAWRGTGSSYNSPLHFGNGTRLTVT.

This clone was seen more than once but under ten times. The CDR3 is CASSSAPGGTQYF. As DNA, the CDR3 is TGTGCCAGCAGCTCCGCCCCCGGCGGGACCCAGTACTTC. This sequence joins TRBV7-3 and TRBJ2-5; D is uncertain. Germline V gene lookup returns CDR1 SGHTA and CDR2 FQGTGA. Trimming cost V 4 bases and J 7 bases, with 13 bases left between them. The CDR3 extends over 13 amino acids.

As DNA, the CDR3 is TGTGCCAGCGACGACAGGGACCCCTTCAATCAGCCCCAGCATTTT. Its translation is CASDDRDPFNQPQHF. The V and J genes are TRBV19 and TRBJ1-5, with 7 nucleotides matching TRBD1. Per the germline V gene, CDR1 is LNHDA and CDR2 is SQIVND (reference sequence). There are 15 residues in the CDR3. V shed 9 bases and J 3 bases; nucleotides not matched to a gene: 11.

This chain connects TRBV18 to TRBJ2-7; tentatively, D is TRBD1 (7 bases). The CDR3 runs to 14 residues. Trimming pared 8 bases from V and 3 bases from J, leaving 17 bases between. Germline values: CDR1 KGHSH, CDR2 LQKENI. The CDR3 coding sequence is TGTGCCAGCCGGGGGACAGTTAGCCGCTACGAGCAGTACTTC. Translation: CASRGTVSRYEQYF.

The rearrangement links TRBV29-1 to TRBJ1-1; weak D call: TRBD1 (5 bases). V was cut by 4 bases and J by 8 bases, with 8 bases left in between. CDR1 SQVTM and CDR2 ANQGSEA come from the germline V gene. This CDR3 has 10 amino acids. The CDR3 loop is CSVVNREAFF. The CDR3 coding sequence is TGCAGCGTTGTGAACAGGGAAGCTTTCTTT.

Points on this clone: Its ends do not fully match the called genes, so a read error is possible. This rearrangement joins TRBV15 to TRBJ2-2; 8 positions agree with TRBD2. CDR1 is LNHNV and CDR2 is YYDKDF in the germline V gene (reference sequence). This CDR3 comprises 15 residues. The CDR3 is CATSREAGGTGELFF. CDR3 sequence (DNA): TGTGCCACCAGCCGAGAGGCGGGAGGAACCGGGGAGCTGTTTTTT. The variable domain in full, completed from reference TRBV15 and TRBJ2-2, reads DAMVIQNPRYQVTQFGKPVTLSCSQTLNHNVMYWYQQKSSQAPKLLFHYYDKDFNNEADTPDNFQSRRPNTSFCFLDIRSPGLGDTAMYLCATSREAGGTGELFFGEGSRLTVL.

The chain has TRBV2 and TRBJ2-5, with D tentatively TRBD2 (7 bases). Trimming removed 3 bases at V and 7 bases at J, with 15 bases between. Germline V lookup: CDR1 SNHLY, CDR2 FYNNEI. The CDR3 contains 14 residues. The CDR3 coding sequence is TGTGCCAGCAGTGAGGGTGGGGGGGCTAGGACCCAGTACTTC. It is translated as CASSEGGGARTQYF.

This clone was seen a handful of times. A junction end diverges from the germline sequence, so it may reflect a read error. The V and J genes are TRBV7-7 and TRBJ2-3; TRBD2 aligns across 11 bases. Germline V CDR1 and CDR2: SSHAT, FNYEAQ (reference sequence). This CDR3 is 16 amino acids long. The CDR3 loop reads CASSQLAGGGTDTQYF. In nucleotides, the CDR3 is TGTGCTAGCAGCCAGCTAGCGGGAGGTGGCACAGATACGCAGTATTTT. Variable domain in full (rest from reference TRBV7-7 and TRBJ2-3): GAGVSQSPRYKVTKRGQDVTLRCDPISSHATLYWYQQALGQGPEFLTYFNYEAQPDKSGLPSDRFSAERPEGSISTLTIQRTEQRDSAMYRCASSQLAGGGTDTQYFGPGTRLTVL.

V is TRBV5-1 and J is TRBJ2-7; D is unresolved. CDR1 is SGHRS and CDR2 is YFSETQ in the germline V gene. CDR3 length equals 14 residues. Trimming took off 0 bases at V and 3 bases at J, with 10 bases between the two ends. In DNA, the CDR3 is TGCGCCAGCAGCTTGGTCCCTACGGTCTACGAGCAGTACTTC. As protein: CASSLVPTVYEQYF.